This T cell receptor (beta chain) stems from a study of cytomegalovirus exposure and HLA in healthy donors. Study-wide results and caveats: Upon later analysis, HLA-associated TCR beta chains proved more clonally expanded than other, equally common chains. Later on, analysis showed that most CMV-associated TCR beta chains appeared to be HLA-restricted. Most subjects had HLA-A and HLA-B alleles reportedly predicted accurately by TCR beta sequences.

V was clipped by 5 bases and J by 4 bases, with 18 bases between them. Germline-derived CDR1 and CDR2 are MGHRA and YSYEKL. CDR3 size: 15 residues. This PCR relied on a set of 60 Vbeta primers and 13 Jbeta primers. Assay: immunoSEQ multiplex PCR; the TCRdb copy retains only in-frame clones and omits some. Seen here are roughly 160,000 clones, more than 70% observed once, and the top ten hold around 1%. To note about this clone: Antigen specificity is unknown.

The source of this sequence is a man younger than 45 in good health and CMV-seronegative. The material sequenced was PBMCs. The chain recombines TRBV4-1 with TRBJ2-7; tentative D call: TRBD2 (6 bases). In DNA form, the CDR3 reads TGCGCCAGCAGCTCACCGGGGAGGTCCCTTTACGAGCAGTACTTC. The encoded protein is CASSSPGRSLYEQYF.